These T cell receptor beta chains were read from a single sample in a study of shared clonotypes between healthy human individuals. Sequencing was performed with immunoSEQ multiplex PCR; in TCRdb, only in-frame clones are kept and a portion is missing. The sample lists about 2.3 million clones, just over 90% occurring once. The sample consisted of naive CD4+ T cells from PBMCs. The receptors were gathered from a man in his late teens or twenties in good health. Some clones in this sample may be carry-over from other donors' samples. Both conserved end residues are part of each CDR3. The D gene is left open where the match is weak.

>-|TRBJ2-6|16|TRBV10-3
CAISAITASGANVLTF
>TRBD1|TRBJ1-2|13|TRBV7-2
CASRGQGAGGYTF
>-|TRBJ2-1|17|TRBV5-1
CASSLFVAGRENNEQFF
>-|TRBJ1-5|15|TRBV27
CASSSRRDRLEAQHF
>-|TRBJ2-5|13|TRBV11-2
CASSFGNQETQYF
>TRBD2|TRBJ2-1|15|TRBV7-7
CASSQGLAGVNEQFF
>TRBD1|TRBJ1-1|12|TRBV19
CATRTGWTEAFF
>-|TRBJ1-1|15|TRBV15
CATSRGVGRDTEAFF
>-|TRBJ2-1|14|TRBV6-6
CASSYAGNYNEQFF
>-|TRBJ2-2|17|TRBV5-8
CASSPGQAQTNTGELFF
>TRBD1|TRBJ2-3|16|TRBV18
CASSPTGTGVTDTQYF
>TRBD2|TRBJ2-2|19|TRBV5-1
CASSPGTSSIIANTGELFF
>-|TRBJ2-3|14|TRBV5-1
CASSLVPGSDTQYF
>-|TRBJ2-5|11|TRBV2
CASSEERRQYF
>TRBD1|TRBJ1-2|14|TRBV5-1
CASSFEGQAYGYTF
>TRBD1|TRBJ1-2|12|TRBV28
CASRQGRGGYTF
>-|TRBJ2-7|12|TRBV9
CASSRLGYEQYF
>TRBD1|TRBJ1-5|16|TRBV16
CASSQYHRGLVQPQHF
>-|TRBJ2-2|15|TRBV4-1
CASSQGGLATGELFF
>-|TRBJ2-3|14|TRBV11-3
CASSFDFSPDTQYF
>-|TRBJ1-3|14|TRBV10-2
CASSDVRTGNTIYF
>-|TRBJ1-5|13|TRBV5-4
CASSASQNQPQHF